Below are 22 T cell receptor beta chains sequenced from a single sample in a study of cytomegalovirus exposure and HLA in healthy donors. Primers: 60 Vbeta forward and 13 Jbeta reverse. Here immunoSEQ multiplex PCR was the method, and the copy in TCRdb shows in-frame clones only, minus some. Of under 85,000 clones in the sample, around 79% are singletons; the top ten hold roughly 22%. Sequencing was carried out using PBMCs. These receptors were obtained from a woman aged 40 to 50 in good health and CMV-seropositive.

CDR3 DNA sequence: TGTGCCAGCAGTCCAGGGGGCAACGATCAGCCCCAGCATTTT. It is translated as CASSPGGNDQPQHF. J is TRBJ1-5 and V is TRBV6-1; 8 bases fit TRBD1. The CDR3 sequence is 14 residues long. The germline CDR1 and CDR2 sequences are MNHNS and SASEGT. The J segment lost 5 bases and the V segment lost 5 bases, leaving 5 bases of the junction unmatched.

The chain links TRBV30 to TRBJ1-6, with D unclear. Looked up from germline, CDR1 is GTSNPN and CDR2 is SVGIG (reference sequence). The CDR3 runs to 14 residues. V lost 2 bases and J lost 7, with 12 bases in between. This chain's CDR3 is CAWSIFTENSPLHF. CDR3 bases: TGTGCCTGGAGTATCTTTACAGAGAATTCACCCCTCCACTTT.

This clone was seen only a few times. In DNA, the CDR3 is TGTGCCAGCAGTTTCCGGGAAAAACTGTTTTTT. Amino acid sequence: CASSFREKLFF. The genes are TRBV28 and TRBJ1-4; D is ambiguous. V dropped 3 bases and J dropped 8 bases, with 4 bases sitting between them. The CDR3 consists of 11 residues. Germline CDR1 is MDHEN and CDR2 is SYDVKM.

The V and J genes are TRBV7-7 and TRBJ1-4; 10 bases are a match to TRBD1. Germline CDR1 SSHAT, CDR2 FNYEAQ (reference sequence). CDR3 length: 15 residues. With V trimmed by 3 bases and J by 8 bases, 6 bases remained unmatched. This CDR3 is CASSFPTGGNEKLFF. In DNA form, the CDR3 reads TGTGCCAGCAGCTTCCCGACAGGGGGCAACGAAAAACTGTTTTTT.

This clone turned up a few times. V gene TRBV5-1 combines with J gene TRBJ2-6; D not resolved. This CDR3 spans 14 amino acids. Germline CDR1 SGHRS, CDR2 YFSETQ. V was clipped by 4 bases and J by 0 bases, with 5 bases between them. The DNA for the CDR3 is TGCGCCAGCAGCCCCAGCTCTGGGGCCAACGTCCTGACTTTC. Protein sequence: CASSPSSGANVLTF.

The V and J genes are TRBV7-3 and TRBJ1-2; TRBD1 might be the D (6 bases). Germline V gives CDR1 SGHTA, CDR2 FQGTGA. The CDR3 totals 13 residues. Trimming stripped 5 bases from V and 8 bases from J, with 15 bases between. CDR3 amino acids: CASSVSQGQGYTF. In DNA, the CDR3 is TGTGCCAGCAGCGTCTCACAGGGCCAGGGCTACACCTTC.

The V call is TRBV9, the J call TRBJ2-1; D is possibly TRBD2 (7 bases). The CDR3 runs to 14 residues. V dropped 0 bases and J dropped 6 bases, with 10 bases sitting between them. The V gene's germline CDR1 is SGDLS and CDR2 YYNGEE. The CDR3 sequence is CASSVGGGPNEQFF. CDR3 sequence (DNA): TGTGCCAGCAGCGTAGGGGGGGGCCCCAATGAGCAGTTCTTC.

This clone turned up a few times. V and J are TRBV9 and TRBJ1-2; D remains unclear. Trimming removed 0 bases from V and 7 bases from J, with 13 bases in between. In germline, CDR1 is SGDLS, CDR2 YYNGEE. There are 14 residues in the CDR3. The CDR3 DNA sequence: TGTGCCAGCAGCGTAGGGCGGGGAGGTGCTGGCTACACCTTC. As protein: CASSVGRGGAGYTF.

The chain employs TRBV2 and TRBJ2-1, with D possibly TRBD2 on 5 matching bases. This CDR3 region has 14 residues. The germline V and J ends were trimmed by 4 bases and 7 bases, with 14 bases remaining between them. Germline-derived CDR1 and CDR2 are SNHLY and FYNNEI. The CDR3 DNA reads TGTGCCAGCAGTGGGGAGAGGAATGGGAATGAGCAGTTCTTC. Its protein product is CASSGERNGNEQFF. Filled out from reference TRBV2 and TRBJ2-1, the complete variable domain reads EPEVTQTPSHQVTQMGQEVILRCVPISNHLYFYWYRQILGQKVEFLVSFYNNEISEKSEIFDDQFSVERPDGSNFTLKIRSTKLEDSAMYFCASSGERNGNEQFFGPGTRLTVL.

The rearrangement uses TRBV29-1 and TRBJ2-2; the match to TRBD2 covers 10 bases. Germline-derived CDR1 and CDR2 are SQVTM and ANQGSEA. CDR3 length: 15 amino acids. V trimming: 7 bases; J trimming: 4 bases; junction bases outside the gene matches: 9. The CDR3 nucleotides read TGCAGCGGCCGTCCTAGCGGGAGCCTCACCGGGGAGCTGTTTTTT. Translating gives CSGRPSGSLTGELFF.

This clone was detected only a few times. CDR3 nucleotides: TGTGCCAGCAGTTTACTTGTAGGCCAAGGGGACACTGAAGCTTTCTTT. Translation gives CASSLLVGQGDTEAFF. This sequence joins TRBV28 and TRBJ1-1, with D maybe TRBD1 (5 bases). V was cut by 2 bases and J by 3 bases, with 16 bases left in between. Germline loops: CDR1 MDHEN, CDR2 SYDVKM. This CDR3 contains 16 residues.

The V and J genes are TRBV4-1 and TRBJ2-7, with 7 bases aligning to TRBD2. In germline, CDR1 is MGHRA, CDR2 YSYEKL. V lost 8 bases, J lost 2 bases, and 3 bases stayed unmatched. This CDR3 is built from 12 residues. For the CDR3, the DNA is TGCGCCAGCGGGGGGGGTCCCTACGAGCAGTACTTC. As protein: CASGGGPYEQYF.

The chain combines TRBV21-1 with TRBJ2-3; the DNA was not used to check the table's D call, TRBD2. TRBV21-1 is deemed a pseudogene. The CDR3 loop spans 16 amino acids. The DNA for the CDR3 is TGTGCCAGCAGCAAAGTCGTAGCGGCCAGACGAGATACGCAGTATTTT. It codes for CASSKVVAARRDTQYF.

The chain employs TRBV7-9 and TRBJ1-5, with 9 bases aligning to TRBD1. This CDR3 spans 14 amino acids. Germline trimming cut 5 bases from V and 5 bases from J; bases unmatched to any gene: 4. Germline CDR1 SEHNR, CDR2 FQNEAQ (reference sequence). CDR3 sequence (DNA): TGTGCCAGCAGCCAGGACAGGGGCGATCAGCCCCAGCATTTT. It yields the protein CASSQDRGDQPQHF.

The gene calls are TRBV29-1 and TRBJ2-3; D perhaps matches TRBD1 (8 bases). CDR1 is SQVTM and CDR2 is ANQGSEA in the germline V gene. The CDR3 has 17 amino acids. Trimming took 6 bases from V and 0 from J, leaving 22 bases between them. Written as DNA, the CDR3 is TGCAGCGTCCAGGGGGCGGGAGCCATTATTAGCACAGATACGCAGTATTTT. Translating it yields CSVQGAGAIISTDTQYF.

The gene calls are TRBV18 and TRBJ2-7; 9 nucleotides align to TRBD1. The length of the CDR3 is 15 residues. CDR1 is KGHSH and CDR2 is LQKENI in the germline V gene. V lost 4 bases to trimming and J lost 5 bases; unmatched junction nucleotides: 9. The CDR3 coding sequence is TGTGCCAGCTCACAACAGGGGGCAGGGGTTGACGAGCAGTACTTC. Translation: CASSQQGAGVDEQYF.

The J gene is TRBJ2-1, the V gene TRBV2, with D perhaps TRBD2 (6 bases). The CDR3 totals 15 residues. Trimming removed 8 bases at V and 1 base at J, with 15 bases between. Germline V gene data show CDR1 as SNHLY and CDR2 as FYNNEI. The CDR3 sequence is CASGGLQSSYNEQFF. The CDR3 DNA follows: TGTGCCAGCGGAGGGCTCCAGAGTTCCTACAATGAGCAGTTCTTC.

The CDR3 nucleotides are TGTGCCAGCAGTGAATCCCTAGCGGGGGGGCCTGATACGCAGTATTTT. It codes for CASSESLAGGPDTQYF. The chain combines TRBV2 with TRBJ2-3; TRBD2 agrees at 12 bases. Germline V lookup: CDR1 SNHLY, CDR2 FYNNEI. With V trimmed by 2 bases and J by 6 bases, 6 bases remained unmatched. This CDR3 contains 16 residues.

The rearrangement links TRBV2 to TRBJ2-3; a weak D match, TRBD2 (6 bases). Trimming removed 3 bases from V and 2 bases from J, with 18 bases in between. The germline V gene has CDR1 SNHLY and CDR2 FYNNEI. The CDR3 extends over 17 amino acids. Here the CDR3 DNA reads TGTGCCAGCAGTGATCCCATCGCCCCGGACTACACAGATACGCAGTATTTT. Its translation is CASSDPIAPDYTDTQYF.

This clone was observed once. The chain has TRBV28 and TRBJ1-2; 9 positions agree with TRBD1. The CDR3 spans 12 residues. The junction had 5 bases not matched to a gene; V was cut back by 8 bases and J by 7 bases. Germline V gene sequence: CDR1 MDHEN, CDR2 SYDVKM. CDR3 protein: CASQQGARGYTF. In nucleotides, the CDR3 is TGTGCCAGCCAACAGGGGGCGCGTGGCTACACCTTC.

The chain is built from TRBV5-6 and TRBJ2-7; 7 bases are a match to TRBD1. The CDR3 extends over 13 amino acids. Unmatched junction bases numbered 3, after V lost 6 bases and J lost 0 bases. The germline CDR1 and CDR2 sequences are SGHDT and YYEEEE. The CDR3 protein is CASKGTDSYEQYF. CDR3 coding DNA: TGTGCCAGCAAGGGGACAGACTCCTACGAGCAGTACTTC.

The gene calls are TRBV30 and TRBJ1-3, with TRBD1 matching 8 bases. Looked up from germline, CDR1 is GTSNPN and CDR2 is SVGIG (reference sequence). J lost 0 bases, V lost 2 bases, and 6 bases had no gene match. This CDR3 region has 16 residues. In nucleotides, the CDR3 is TGTGCCTGGAGTTCGGGACAGGTCATCTCTGGAAACACCATATATTTT. Residues: CAWSSGQVISGNTIYF.